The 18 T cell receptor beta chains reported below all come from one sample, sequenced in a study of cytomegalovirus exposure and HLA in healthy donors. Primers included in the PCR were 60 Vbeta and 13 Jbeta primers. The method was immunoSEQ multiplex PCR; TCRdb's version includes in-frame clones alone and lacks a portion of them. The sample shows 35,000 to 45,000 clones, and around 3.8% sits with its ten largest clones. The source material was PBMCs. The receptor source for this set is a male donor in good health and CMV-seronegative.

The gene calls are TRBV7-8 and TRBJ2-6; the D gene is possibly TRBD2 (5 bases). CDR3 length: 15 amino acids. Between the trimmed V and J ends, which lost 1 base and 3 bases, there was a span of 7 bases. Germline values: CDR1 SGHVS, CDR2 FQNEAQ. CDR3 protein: CASSLVGVGANVLTF. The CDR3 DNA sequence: TGTGCCAGCAGCTTAGTCGGGGTTGGGGCCAACGTCCTGACTTTC.

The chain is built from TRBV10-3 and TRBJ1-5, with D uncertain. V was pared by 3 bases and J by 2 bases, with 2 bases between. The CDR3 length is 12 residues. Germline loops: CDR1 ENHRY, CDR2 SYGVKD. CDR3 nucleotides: TGTGCCATCAGTGACGGCAATCAGCCCCAGCATTTT. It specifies CAISDGNQPQHF.

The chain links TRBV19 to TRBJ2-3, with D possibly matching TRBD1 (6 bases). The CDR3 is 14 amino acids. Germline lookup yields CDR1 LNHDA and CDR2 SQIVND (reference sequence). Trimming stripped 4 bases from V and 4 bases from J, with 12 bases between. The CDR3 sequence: CASSKQGLADTQYF. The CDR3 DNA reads TGTGCCAGTAGTAAACAGGGATTAGCAGATACGCAGTATTTT.

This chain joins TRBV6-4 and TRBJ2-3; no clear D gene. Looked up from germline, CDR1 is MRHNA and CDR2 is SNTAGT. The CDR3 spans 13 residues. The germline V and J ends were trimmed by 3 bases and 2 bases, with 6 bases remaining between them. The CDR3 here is CASSDSTTDTQYF. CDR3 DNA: TGTGCCAGCAGTGATTCTACCACAGATACGCAGTATTTT.

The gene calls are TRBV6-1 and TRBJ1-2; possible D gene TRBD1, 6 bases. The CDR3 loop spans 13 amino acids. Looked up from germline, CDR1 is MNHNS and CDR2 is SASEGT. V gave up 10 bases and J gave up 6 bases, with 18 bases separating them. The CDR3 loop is CATAPGQHHGYTF. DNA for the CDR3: TGTGCCACCGCCCCGGGACAACATCATGGCTACACCTTC.

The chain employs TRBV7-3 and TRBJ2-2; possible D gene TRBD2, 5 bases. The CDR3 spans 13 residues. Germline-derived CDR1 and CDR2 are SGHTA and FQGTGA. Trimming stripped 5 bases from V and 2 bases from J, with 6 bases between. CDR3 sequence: CASSRTNTGELFF. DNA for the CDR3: TGTGCCAGCAGCCGGACTAACACCGGGGAGCTGTTTTTT.

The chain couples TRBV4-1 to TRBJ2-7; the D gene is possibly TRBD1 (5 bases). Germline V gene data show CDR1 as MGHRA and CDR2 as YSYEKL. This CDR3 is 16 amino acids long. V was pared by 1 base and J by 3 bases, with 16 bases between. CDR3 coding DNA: TGCGCCAGCAGCCAAGCGGGCCAGAGACAGCACTACGAGCAGTACTTC. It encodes CASSQAGQRQHYEQYF.

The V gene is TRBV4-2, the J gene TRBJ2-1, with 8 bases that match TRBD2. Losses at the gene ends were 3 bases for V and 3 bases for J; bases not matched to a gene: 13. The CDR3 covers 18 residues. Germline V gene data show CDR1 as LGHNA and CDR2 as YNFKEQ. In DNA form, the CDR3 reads TGTGCCAGCAGCCAGCATAGGGTAAGCGGGGGATACTACAATGAGCAGTTCTTC. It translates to CASSQHRVSGGYYNEQFF.

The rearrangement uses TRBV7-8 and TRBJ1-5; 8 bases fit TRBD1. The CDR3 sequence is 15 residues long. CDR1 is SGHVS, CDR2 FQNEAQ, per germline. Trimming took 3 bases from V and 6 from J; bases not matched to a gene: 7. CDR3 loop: CASSFRTGNRQPQHF. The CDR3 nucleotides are TGTGCCAGCAGCTTCCGGACAGGGAATCGTCAGCCCCAGCATTTT. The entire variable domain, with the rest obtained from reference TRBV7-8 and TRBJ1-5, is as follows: GAGVSQSPRYKVAKRGQDVALRCDPISGHVSLFWYQQALGQGPEFLTYFQNEAQLDKSGLPSDRFFAERPEGSVSTLKIQRTQQEDSAVYLCASSFRTGNRQPQHFGDGTRLSIL.

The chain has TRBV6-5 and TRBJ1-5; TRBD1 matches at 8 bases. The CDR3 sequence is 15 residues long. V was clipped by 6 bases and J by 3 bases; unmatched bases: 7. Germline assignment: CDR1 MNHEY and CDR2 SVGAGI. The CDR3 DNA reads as TGTGCCAGCAGCTCGGGACAGGCCATCAATCAGCCCCAGCATTTT. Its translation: CASSSGQAINQPQHF.

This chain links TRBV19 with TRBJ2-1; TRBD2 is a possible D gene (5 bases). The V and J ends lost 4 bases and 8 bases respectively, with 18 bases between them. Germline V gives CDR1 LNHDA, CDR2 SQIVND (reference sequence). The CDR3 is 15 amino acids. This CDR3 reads CASSTTSLVPYEQFF. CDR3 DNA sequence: TGTGCCAGTAGTACCACATCACTAGTACCGTATGAGCAGTTCTTC.

The CDR3 spells CASRATGGLYEQYF. In DNA, the CDR3 is TGCGCCAGCAGGGCAACAGGGGGCCTGTACGAGCAGTACTTC. The V and J genes are TRBV5-1 and TRBJ2-7, with 9 nucleotides matching TRBD1. With 5 bases clipped from V and 4 bases from J, the junction kept 7 bases outside the gene matches. This CDR3 is built from 14 residues. Per the germline V gene, CDR1 is SGHRS and CDR2 is YFSETQ.

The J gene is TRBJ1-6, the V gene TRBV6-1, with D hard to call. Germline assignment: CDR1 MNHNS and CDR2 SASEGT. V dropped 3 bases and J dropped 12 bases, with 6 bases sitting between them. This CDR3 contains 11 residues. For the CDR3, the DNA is TGTGCCAGCAGTGATGGGCGACCCCTCCACTTT. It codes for CASSDGRPLHF.

The CDR3 DNA follows: TGCGCCAGCAGCCAGACCCAGGGGGTCACAGCTGGAAACACCATATATTTT. Residues: CASSQTQGVTAGNTIYF. The chain employs TRBV4-1 and TRBJ1-3, with 7 bases lining up with TRBD1. Germline V gene lookup returns CDR1 MGHRA and CDR2 YSYEKL. This CDR3 has 17 amino acids. Germline trimming cut 3 bases from V and 2 bases from J; bases unmatched to any gene: 10.

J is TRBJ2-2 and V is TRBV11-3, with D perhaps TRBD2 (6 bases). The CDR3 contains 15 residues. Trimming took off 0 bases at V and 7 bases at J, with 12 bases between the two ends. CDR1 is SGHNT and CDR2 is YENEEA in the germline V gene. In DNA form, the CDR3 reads TGTGCCAGCAGCTTAGATGGTTCGGGGGTCGGGGAGCTGTTTTTT. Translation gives CASSLDGSGVGELFF.

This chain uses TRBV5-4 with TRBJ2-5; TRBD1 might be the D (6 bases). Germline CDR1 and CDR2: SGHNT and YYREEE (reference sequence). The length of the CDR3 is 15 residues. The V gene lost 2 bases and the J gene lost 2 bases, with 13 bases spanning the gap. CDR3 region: CASSLIGQIQETQYF. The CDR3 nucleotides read TGTGCCAGCAGCTTAATTGGACAGATTCAAGAGACCCAGTACTTC.

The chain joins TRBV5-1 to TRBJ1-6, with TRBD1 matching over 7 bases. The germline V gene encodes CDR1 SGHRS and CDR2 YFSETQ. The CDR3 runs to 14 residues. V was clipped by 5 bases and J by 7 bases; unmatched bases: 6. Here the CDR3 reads CASSSDRDNSPLHF. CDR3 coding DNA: TGCGCCAGCAGTTCTGACAGGGACAATTCACCCCTCCACTTT.

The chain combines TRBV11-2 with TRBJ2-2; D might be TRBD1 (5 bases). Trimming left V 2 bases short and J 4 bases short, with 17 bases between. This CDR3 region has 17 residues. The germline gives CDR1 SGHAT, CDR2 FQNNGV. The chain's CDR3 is CASSLRLPGLVTGELFF. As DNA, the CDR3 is TGTGCCAGCAGCTTAAGGCTCCCAGGGTTAGTCACCGGGGAGCTGTTTTTT.